This is a list of T cell receptor beta chains from one sample in a study of T cells expressing NK-cell markers. TCRdb derives one entry per CDR3 protein from the 5' RACE reads, leaving out DNA. This table lists around 100,000 distinct CDR3 sequences. The sequencing sample was made of blood T cells: a sorted CD56 or NKG2C T cell subset, CD4+ or CD8+ T cells, or bulk PBMC T cells (not recorded which). All receptors derive from a woman aged 18-70 years in good health. The CDR3 runs from the conserved cysteine through the conserved F or W.

v_gene: TRBV13; len: 16; j_gene: TRBJ2-5; CDR3aa: CASSRRDRAAQETQYF
v_gene: TRBV12-3/TRBV12-4; len: 14; j_gene: TRBJ2-7; CDR3aa: CASSVASVAYEQYF
v_gene: TRBV28; len: 16; j_gene: TRBJ2-1; CDR3aa: CASNLYGQGASNEQFF
v_gene: TRBV4-3; len: 14; j_gene: TRBJ2-3; CDR3aa: CASSQVQLGDTQYF
v_gene: TRBV30; len: 13; j_gene: TRBJ1-1; CDR3aa: CAWSVLTDTEAFF
v_gene: TRBV7-9; len: 15; j_gene: TRBJ1-6; CDR3aa: CASSLGLQVNSPLHF
v_gene: TRBV7-9; len: 15; j_gene: TRBJ1-5; CDR3aa: CASSLALGEDQPQHF
v_gene: TRBV27; len: 16; j_gene: TRBJ2-7; CDR3aa: CASSLSAGTGFYEQYF
v_gene: TRBV7-8; len: 15; j_gene: TRBJ2-7; CDR3aa: CASSSPGTASYEQYF
v_gene: TRBV7-2; len: 14; j_gene: TRBJ2-1; CDR3aa: CASSLSEWGRGAFF
v_gene: TRBV29-1; len: 15; j_gene: TRBJ2-5; CDR3aa: CSVDATGLYQETQYF
v_gene: TRBV4-2; len: 13; j_gene: TRBJ1-1; CDR3aa: CASLGRPNTEAFF
v_gene: TRBV19; len: 15; j_gene: TRBJ1-6; CDR3aa: CASSPTGGLGSPLHF
v_gene: TRBV5-1; len: 15; j_gene: TRBJ2-1; CDR3aa: CASSLRESSYNEQFF
v_gene: TRBV7-9; len: 13; j_gene: TRBJ1-4; CDR3aa: CASDQGEGEKLFF
v_gene: TRBV7-9; len: 16; j_gene: TRBJ2-5; CDR3aa: CASSYRPSSGVETQYF
v_gene: TRBV7-2; len: 14; j_gene: TRBJ2-2; CDR3aa: CASSLGVNTGELFF
v_gene: TRBV20-1; len: 15; j_gene: TRBJ2-1; CDR3aa: CSARGGLSSYNEQFF
v_gene: TRBV19; len: 13; j_gene: TRBJ1-1; CDR3aa: CASSPPAGPEAFF
v_gene: TRBV7-2; len: 16; j_gene: TRBJ1-4; CDR3aa: CASSLLWTATNEKLFF
v_gene: TRBV7-9; len: 15; j_gene: TRBJ2-2; CDR3aa: CASRPIAGVAGELFF
v_gene: TRBV7-2; len: 16; j_gene: TRBJ2-1; CDR3aa: CASSVKQYRYGDEQFF
v_gene: TRBV15; len: 17; j_gene: TRBJ1-1; CDR3aa: CATSSAPGGPRNTEAFF
v_gene: TRBV12-3/TRBV12-4; len: 14; j_gene: TRBJ1-1; CDR3aa: CASSRPTGGRRAFF
v_gene: TRBV15; len: 15; j_gene: TRBJ2-2; CDR3aa: CATSSEPQNGRELFF
v_gene: TRBV12-3/TRBV12-4; len: 12; j_gene: TRBJ1-5; CDR3aa: CASRQGDQPQHF
v_gene: TRBV4-1; len: 14; j_gene: TRBJ1-2; CDR3aa: CASSQAVRGIGYTF
v_gene: TRBV30; len: 15; j_gene: TRBJ2-7; CDR3aa: CAWISTSGSGYEQYF
v_gene: TRBV5-1; len: 14; j_gene: TRBJ2-1; CDR3aa: CASSLSDSYNEQFF
v_gene: TRBV7-6; len: 15; j_gene: TRBJ2-2; CDR3aa: CASTPFPAGTGELFF
v_gene: TRBV4-1; len: 12; j_gene: TRBJ2-5; CDR3aa: CASSPDGGTQYF
v_gene: TRBV12-3/TRBV12-4; len: 12; j_gene: TRBJ1-1; CDR3aa: CASREGSTEAFF
v_gene: TRBV5-4; len: 14; j_gene: TRBJ2-4; CDR3aa: CASSSGHLENIQYF
v_gene: TRBV20-1; len: 16; j_gene: TRBJ2-1; CDR3aa: CSAREPGAASYNEQFF
v_gene: TRBV25-1; len: 17; j_gene: TRBJ2-2; CDR3aa: CASSSILAGVNTGELFF
v_gene: TRBV12-2; len: 15; j_gene: TRBJ2-7; CDR3aa: CASRSSCVSVHEQYF
v_gene: TRBV28; len: 14; j_gene: TRBJ2-7; CDR3aa: CASSFPASSYEQYF
v_gene: TRBV12-3/TRBV12-4; len: 13; j_gene: TRBJ2-5; CDR3aa: CASSFALQETQYF
v_gene: TRBV6-1; len: 16; j_gene: TRBJ2-1; CDR3aa: CASSFNVGQLIDEQFF
v_gene: TRBV19; len: 13; j_gene: TRBJ2-1; CDR3aa: CASSHTGPNEQFF
v_gene: TRBV4-3; len: 16; j_gene: TRBJ2-1; CDR3aa: CASSQGGGQGADEQFF
v_gene: TRBV24-1; len: 12; j_gene: TRBJ2-5; CDR3aa: CATSDPSGTQYF
v_gene: TRBV6-2/TRBV6-3; len: 17; j_gene: TRBJ2-1; CDR3aa: CASSYPLTDRPQNEQFF
v_gene: TRBV19; len: 16; j_gene: TRBJ2-2; CDR3aa: CASSSRDRGLDGELFF
v_gene: TRBV6-5; len: 14; j_gene: TRBJ2-1; CDR3aa: CASSFAGDGNEQFF
v_gene: TRBV20-1; len: 14; j_gene: TRBJ2-7; CDR3aa: CSARDPPQPYEQYF
v_gene: TRBV3-1; len: 15; j_gene: TRBJ1-2; CDR3aa: CASKDPVIGDYGYTF
v_gene: TRBV7-9; len: 15; j_gene: TRBJ1-2; CDR3aa: CASSLDGGPRYGYTF
v_gene: TRBV6-5; len: 14; j_gene: TRBJ1-2; CDR3aa: CASSYMAGAYGYTF
v_gene: TRBV5-6; len: 15; j_gene: TRBJ2-1; CDR3aa: CASSSGTGNYNEQFF
v_gene: TRBV13; len: 14; j_gene: TRBJ1-2; CDR3aa: CASYPGQGNYGYTF